This entry describes one TCR beta chain. The record originates from a study of blood T cell repertoires in COVID-19. Sequencing used immunoSEQ multiplex PCR; TCRdb keeps in-frame clones, though not all of them. Counted here are roughly 250,000 clones, about 91% occurring once; the ten biggest clones make up 2% to 3%. The CDR3 is 15 amino acids. Germline values: CDR1 MNHEY, CDR2 SVGEGT. Trimming took 3 bases from V and 4 from J, leaving 13 bases between them. The chain employs TRBV6-2 or TRBV6-3 and TRBJ1-5; D uncertain. This receptor was identified in a person between 18 and 30 years old with COVID-19, enrolled during active disease. What was sequenced was peripheral blood. Here the CDR3 reads CASSYVGFSNQPQHF. The CDR3, as DNA: TGTGCCAGCAGTTATGTCGGTTTTTCAAATCAGCCCCAGCATTTT.